Given below is one T cell receptor beta chain in context. Following RNA extraction, reverse transcription yielded cDNA that acted as the sequencing template. Using immunoSEQ multiplex PCR, the repertoire was profiled, and TCRdb retains in-frame clones only, with some absent. The sample includes 150,000 to 200,000 clones, roughly half of them seen just once. Trimming shortened V by 4 bases and J by 1 base, and 23 bases separated the two germline ends. CDR1 is SGHDT and CDR2 is YYEEEE in the germline V gene. This CDR3 comprises 18 residues. This record belongs to a study of CD8+ T cells in alopecia areata. Treatment noted: oral pan-JAK inhibitor, 5-10 mg twice daily.

This specimen consisted of CD8+ T cells sorted from blood, obtained around week 54, from a patient treated with tofacitinib. This receptor was obtained from a human donor with alopecia areata. The chain combines TRBV5-6 with TRBJ1-1; D is perhaps TRBD1 (5 bases). The CDR3 loop is CASSGPSPGTAGNTEAFF. Written as DNA, the CDR3 is TGTGCCAGCAGCGGGCCGTCGCCGGGGACGGCGGGGAACACTGAAGCTTTCTTT.